This passage covers 18 T cell receptor beta chains from one sample sequenced in a study of cytomegalovirus exposure and HLA in healthy donors. PCR was performed using 60 Vbeta and 13 Jbeta primers. Data came from immunoSEQ multiplex PCR; TCRdb stores just in-frame clones and leaves some out. The top ten hold roughly 2.1% of the sample, which has about 280,000 clones, about 90% seen once. Specimen: PBMCs. The receptors here all came from a woman aged 18-35 years in good health and CMV-seronegative.

CDR3 in DNA: TGTGCCAGCAGCGTAGGACGAGGGAAGGACAGCTACAATGAGCAGTTCTTC. Translation: CASSVGRGKDSYNEQFF. The chain couples TRBV9 to TRBJ2-1, with a weak D call TRBD1 (6 bases). Germline V CDR1 and CDR2: SGDLS, YYNGEE. The CDR3 is made up of 17 amino acids. The germline V and J ends were trimmed by 0 bases and 3 bases, with 16 bases remaining between them.

A single count supports this clone. The chain has TRBV9 and TRBJ2-1; 9 nucleotides align to TRBD1. The CDR3 sequence is 14 residues long. The ends lost 2 bases at V and 8 bases at J; junction bases unmatched: 5. Germline V lookup: CDR1 SGDLS, CDR2 YYNGEE. The CDR3, as DNA: TGTGCCAGCAGCGTTACAGGGGGCATGGATGAGCAGTTCTTC. It encodes CASSVTGGMDEQFF.

This chain's CDR3 is CASSLGRGEQFF. The CDR3 nucleotides read TGTGCCAGCAGCTTAGGACGGGGTGAGCAGTTCTTC. J is TRBJ2-1 and V is TRBV7-2, with D maybe TRBD2 (5 bases). The V and J ends lost 1 base and 9 bases respectively, with 7 bases between them. CDR3 length: 12 amino acids. Germline V gene sequence: CDR1 SGHTA, CDR2 FQGNSA.

The chain is built from TRBV11-1 and TRBJ2-1, with 7 positions matching TRBD1. CDR1 SGHAT and CDR2 FQDESV come from the germline V gene (reference sequence). Trimming removed 7 bases from V and 9 bases from J; junction bases left unmatched: 18. This CDR3 is built from 16 residues. CDR3 in amino acids: CASTNTGTASDGEQFF. For the CDR3, the DNA is TGTGCCAGCACCAATACGGGGACAGCCTCTGACGGTGAGCAGTTCTTC. Together with reference TRBV11-1 and TRBJ2-1, the CDR3 gives the full variable domain: EAEVAQSPRYKITEKSQAVAFWCDPISGHATLYWYRQILGQGPELLVQFQDESVVDDSQLPKDRFSAERLKGVDSTLKIQPAELGDSAMYLCASTNTGTASDGEQFFGPGTRLTVL.

This chain uses TRBV2 with TRBJ2-3, with a possible D match to TRBD1 (5 bases). CDR3 length: 16 amino acids. Trimming removed 0 bases at V and 2 bases at J, with 12 bases between. The germline V gene has CDR1 SNHLY and CDR2 FYNNEI. This CDR3 reads CASSEAIQGSTDTQYF. DNA for the CDR3: TGTGCCAGCAGTGAAGCGATTCAGGGTTCCACAGATACGCAGTATTTT.

This chain connects TRBV9 to TRBJ2-7; TRBD2 aligns across 10 bases. Germline CDR1 and CDR2: SGDLS and YYNGEE. The CDR3 has 14 residues. With 4 bases clipped from V and 2 bases from J, the junction kept 3 bases outside the gene matches. The DNA for the CDR3 is TGTGCCAGCAGCTCGAGCGGGGGGGCCTACGAGCAGTACTTC. It codes for CASSSSGGAYEQYF.

The chain joins TRBV18 to TRBJ1-2; no firm D call. This CDR3 has 14 residues. Germline lookup yields CDR1 KGHSH and CDR2 LQKENI. V was pared by 2 bases and J by 7 bases, with 14 bases between. This CDR3 reads CASSPKSREGGYTF. The CDR3 nucleotides are TGTGCCAGCTCACCAAAATCCCGAGAGGGTGGCTACACCTTC.

This clone was detected a few times. V usage is TRBV30 and J usage is TRBJ2-7, with 9 bases fitting TRBD1. V was pared by 7 bases and J by 1 base, with 2 bases of the junction left unmatched. The CDR3 extends over 12 amino acids. The germline CDR1 and CDR2 sequences are GTSNPN and SVGIG (reference sequence). The CDR3 region has the DNA TGTGCCTTCGGACAGGGGTCCTACGAGCAGTACTTC. Amino acid sequence: CAFGQGSYEQYF.

The chain joins TRBV2 to TRBJ2-2; 11 bases agree with TRBD1. The CDR3 spans 19 residues. V lost 6 bases, J lost 4 bases, and 16 bases stayed unmatched. Germline CDR1 is SNHLY and CDR2 is FYNNEI. Here the CDR3 DNA reads TGTGCCAGCAGCCGATACCTACCGGGACAGGGGGGGGTCACCGGGGAGCTGTTTTTT. Protein: CASSRYLPGQGGVTGELFF.

The genes are TRBV14 and TRBJ2-7, with 12 bases aligning to TRBD2. Germline CDR1 reads SGHDN; CDR2 reads FVKESK. V trimming: 2 bases; J trimming: 9 bases; junction bases outside the gene matches: 8. The CDR3 is made up of 15 amino acids. Here the CDR3 reads CASSQRLAGGPGQYF. The CDR3 DNA is TGTGCCAGCAGCCAACGCCTAGCGGGGGGGCCTGGGCAGTACTTC.

The V call is TRBV6-5, the J call TRBJ1-5; TRBD1 aligns across 7 bases. The length of the CDR3 is 14 residues. Germline loops: CDR1 MNHEY, CDR2 SVGAGI. The V gene end was trimmed by 5 bases and the J gene end by 4 bases; junction bases not matched to a gene: 5. In DNA, the CDR3 is TGTGCCAGCAGTCGGACAGGAAAAAATCAGCCCCAGCATTTT. Its protein is CASSRTGKNQPQHF.

V is TRBV30 and J is TRBJ2-7; tentatively, D is TRBD2 (6 bases). There are 15 residues in the CDR3. The V end lost 1 base, the J end lost 3 bases, and 16 bases lay between the germline ends. Per germline, CDR1 GTSNPN and CDR2 SVGIG (reference sequence). The CDR3 region is CAWSEGLLADYEQYF. CDR3 sequence (DNA): TGTGCCTGGAGTGAGGGACTCCTCGCCGACTACGAGCAGTACTTC.

This chain links TRBV4-1 with TRBJ2-5, with 8 positions matching TRBD1. The germline V gene has CDR1 MGHRA and CDR2 YSYEKL. CDR3 length equals 16 residues. V was pared by 1 base and J by 0 bases, with 4 bases of the junction left unmatched. In DNA form, the CDR3 reads TGCGCCAGCAGCCAAGTTGACAGGGGATACCAAGAGACCCAGTACTTC. Residues: CASSQVDRGYQETQYF.

The V gene is TRBV18, the J gene TRBJ2-1; D is unresolved. V was shortened by 3 bases and J by 6 bases, with 15 bases between the two germline ends. From germline, CDR1 is KGHSH and CDR2 LQKENI. The CDR3 extends over 15 amino acids. The CDR3 is CASSPLEQFANEQFF. DNA of the CDR3: TGTGCCAGCTCACCTCTGGAACAGTTTGCCAATGAGCAGTTCTTC.

The chain links TRBV19 to TRBJ2-7; the D is unclear. CDR1 is LNHDA and CDR2 is SQIVND in the germline V gene (reference sequence). The CDR3 is 12 residues long. V shed 3 bases and J shed 0 bases, with 3 bases lying between them. For the CDR3, the DNA is TGTGCCAGTAGTATGAGCTCCTACGAGCAGTACTTC. Amino acid sequence: CASSMSSYEQYF.

The chain employs TRBV5-5 and TRBJ1-2, with TRBD1 identical over 7 bases. The V gene end was trimmed by 1 base and the J gene end by 3 bases; junction bases not matched to a gene: 12. CDR3 length: 17 amino acids. The V gene's germline CDR1 is SGHKS and CDR2 YYEKEE (reference sequence). The CDR3 is CASSLTLRQGEDYGYTF. In DNA form, the CDR3 reads TGTGCCAGCAGCTTGACCCTTCGACAGGGTGAAGACTATGGCTACACCTTC.

This clone was seen a single time. This chain joins TRBV27 and TRBJ2-3; 7 nucleotides agree with TRBD2. The CDR3 spans 14 residues. J gave up 6 bases and V 5 bases, and 8 bases lay outside the gene matches. Germline V gene lookup returns CDR1 MNHEY and CDR2 SMNVEV (reference sequence). The CDR3 DNA follows: TGTGCCAGCAGTCCGGGACTAACGGGGGATACGCAGTATTTT. Amino acid sequence: CASSPGLTGDTQYF.

J is TRBJ1-5 and V is TRBV9; TRBD1 is a possible D gene (5 bases). The CDR3 runs 14 residues. Germline V gene data show CDR1 as SGDLS and CDR2 as YYNGEE. Trimming pared 7 bases from V and 0 bases from J, leaving 11 bases between. In nucleotides, the CDR3 is TGTGCCAGCCAAGGGGATTATAGCAATCAGCCCCAGCATTTT. This translates into CASQGDYSNQPQHF.